This T cell receptor (beta chain) was retrieved from a study of identical twins. A remark on this clonotype: Its antigen is not identified.

The germline V gene has CDR1 SGHRS and CDR2 YFSETQ. Germline trimming cut 2 bases from V and 1 base from J; bases unmatched to any gene: 13. This CDR3 is built from 19 residues. The study's findings and limits: Abundant beta clonotypes from cord blood bore fewer insertions; memory repertoires lacked this pattern.

In TCRdb, the 5' RACE reads were re-called with MiXCR into one record per CDR3 protein. This repertoire shows 1.5 million to 2 million distinct CDR3 sequences, about 31% found once; its top ten account for roughly 0.3%. Specimen: cord blood. V usage is TRBV5-1 and J usage is TRBJ2-3; TRBD2 aligns across 10 bases. The TCR was taken from a newborn girl in good health. CDR3 bases: TGCGCCAGCAGCTTTTGGCTAGCGGGGGTTTCTTATCGCACAGATACGCAGTATTTT. Residues: CASSFWLAGVSYRTDTQYF.